The entry below describes one T cell receptor beta chain. Its antigen remains unidentified. Clones were sequenced by immunoSEQ multiplex PCR, and TCRdb holds only the in-frame ones, with some missing. The repertoire holds 140,000 to 150,000 clones, 88% seen once, with less than 15% in the top ten. The entry originates in a study of T cell responses to AZD1222 COVID-19 vaccine. Study findings and constraints: The repertoires were collected only after the peak T cell response. Once two AZD1222 doses were given, Spike-specific TCR breadth and depth went up. At study baseline, merely five or six AZD1222 recipients were seropositive. White British ancestry dominated among donors, who included more females, and clonal diversity was possibly underestimated.

V lost 5 bases to trimming and J lost 8 bases, with 19 bases between them. This CDR3 region has 15 residues. The germline V gene encodes CDR1 SSHAT and CDR2 FNYEAQ (reference sequence). This receptor was obtained from an adult in good health. The material sequenced was peripheral blood, taken on day 0 of AZD1222 vaccination. This chain connects TRBV7-7 to TRBJ2-1; TRBD1 might be the D (6 bases). CDR3 amino acids: CASSLRGWPGDEQFF. As DNA, the CDR3 is TGTGCCAGCAGCCTCAGGGGCTGGCCGGGCGATGAGCAGTTCTTC.